Included here is one T cell receptor (beta chain) sequence, with context. Its antigen is undetermined. CDR1 is MNHEY, CDR2 SVGAGI, per germline. The length of the CDR3 is 14 residues. The V segment lost 4 bases and the J segment 7 bases; nucleotides outside the gene matches: 4. This record belongs to a study of shared clonotypes between healthy human individuals. At the level of the study: The composition of the donors was two women and a few men aged 18 to 49. Each donor contributed plates that comprised three CD4 naive, three CD4 memory, two CD8 naive and one CD8 memory.

Sequenced by immunoSEQ multiplex PCR; TCRdb stores in-frame clones only, minus some. In the table there are roughly 2 million clones, roughly 95% of which are singletons. Whole-study results and caveats: Non-shared clonotypes displayed generation probabilities falling below those of clonotypes present in all four donors.

Material: naive CD4+ T cells sorted from blood. As to subset: CD45RA+ positively selected. This receptor was taken from a man aged 18 to 35 in good health. The chain carries TRBV6-5 and TRBJ2-2; 9 positions agree with TRBD1. CDR3 sequence: CASSWGQGFGELFF. Here the CDR3 DNA reads TGTGCCAGCAGTTGGGGACAGGGATTCGGGGAGCTGTTTTTT.